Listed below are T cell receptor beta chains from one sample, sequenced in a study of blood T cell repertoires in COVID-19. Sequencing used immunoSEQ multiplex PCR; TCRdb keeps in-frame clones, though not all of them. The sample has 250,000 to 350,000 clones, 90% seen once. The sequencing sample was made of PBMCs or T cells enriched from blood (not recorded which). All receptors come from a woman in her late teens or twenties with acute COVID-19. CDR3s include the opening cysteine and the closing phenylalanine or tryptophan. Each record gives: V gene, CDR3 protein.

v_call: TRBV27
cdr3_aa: CASSSGGSGYTF

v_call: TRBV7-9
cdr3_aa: CASSLFSLRTGGNTEAFF

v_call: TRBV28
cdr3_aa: CASSPGRGNTIYF

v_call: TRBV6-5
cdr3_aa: CASSFGPGVLGYTF

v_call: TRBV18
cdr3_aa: CASSPSSGNSPLHF

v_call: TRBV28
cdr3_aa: CASSLYPWQYGYTF

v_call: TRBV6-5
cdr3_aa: CASRPRGMNTEAFF

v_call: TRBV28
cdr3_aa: CASSRGWERGYTF

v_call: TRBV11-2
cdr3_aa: CASSPLLSEQFF

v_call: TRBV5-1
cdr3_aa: CASRGAGVDTGELFF

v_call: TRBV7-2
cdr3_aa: CASSLAPGNQPQHF

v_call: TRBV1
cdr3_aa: CTSSASTTGSRETQYF

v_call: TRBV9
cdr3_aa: CASSARQGAFGYTF

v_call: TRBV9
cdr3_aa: CASTESGTTLTEAFF

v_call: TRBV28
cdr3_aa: CASSLWTGQGYGYTF

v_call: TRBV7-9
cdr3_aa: CASSLIRTSGTYEQYF

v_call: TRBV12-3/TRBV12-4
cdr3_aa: CASSRDSGSEQYF

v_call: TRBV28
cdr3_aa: CASTLDRGYGYTF

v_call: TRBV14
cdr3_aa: CASSQEELTGEEQFF

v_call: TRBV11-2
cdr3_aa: CASSSSTGRAYEQYF

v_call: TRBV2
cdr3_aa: CASSRDSNYGYTF

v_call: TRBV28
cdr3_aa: CASSSPSTGGSNQPQHF

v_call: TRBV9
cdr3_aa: CASSDSYLRGGGSGNTIYF

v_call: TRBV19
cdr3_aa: CASSSRSLGNTIYF

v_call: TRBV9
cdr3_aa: CASSVGANQKSTGELFF

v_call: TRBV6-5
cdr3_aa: CASSSPGRADTQYF

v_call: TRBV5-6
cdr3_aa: CASSLVLGQGGVNTEAFF

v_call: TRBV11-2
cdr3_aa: CASSTWGTGDEKLFF

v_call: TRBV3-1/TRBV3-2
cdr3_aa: CASSHRQGYGYTF

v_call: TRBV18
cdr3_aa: CASSPDGTGGDEQYF

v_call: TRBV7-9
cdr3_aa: CASSRQEDSPLHF

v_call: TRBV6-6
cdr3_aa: CASSVGTGDSNQPQHF

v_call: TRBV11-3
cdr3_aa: CASSLEASDYGYTF

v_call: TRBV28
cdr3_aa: CASSSTGVVGNSPLHF

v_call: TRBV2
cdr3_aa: CASNDGTSSYEQYF

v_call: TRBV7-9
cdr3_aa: CASSLTGINEFF

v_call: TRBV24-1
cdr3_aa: CATTQGPPSYEQYF

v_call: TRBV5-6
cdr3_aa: CASSLTSGRTGELFF

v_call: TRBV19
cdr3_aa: CASRPERTALVNTEAFF

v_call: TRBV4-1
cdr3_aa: CASSQFRDSNTGELFF

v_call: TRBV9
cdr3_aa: CASSVGAANTGELFF